This T cell receptor beta chain stems from a study of identical twins. This CDR3 region has 13 residues. The germline V gene encodes CDR1 DFQATT and CDR2 SNEGSKA (reference sequence). After removal of 5 bases from V and 8 bases from J, the junction contained 8 bases not matched to a gene. Each CDR3 protein gets one entry after TCRdb re-called the 5' RACE reads with MiXCR. The data contain about 470,000 distinct CDR3 sequences, roughly 24% of them singletons. The data also belong to a second study, concerning T cells expressing NK-cell markers.

The TCR sequence derives from a woman aged 18-29 years in good health. The chain links TRBV20-1 to TRBJ1-4, with 7 bases fitting TRBD1. Sequenced: CD4+ T cells sorted from blood. CDR3 nucleotide sequence: TGCAGTGCTGATAGAACAGGGGCCGAAAAACTGTTTTTT. Its protein product is CSADRTGAEKLFF.